Listed below are T cell receptor beta chains from one sample, sequenced in a study of patients and donors after allogeneic stem cell transplantation. TCRdb redid the calling of the RT-PCR reads with MiXCR, one entry per CDR3 protein. The sample holds 40,000 to 45,000 distinct CDR3 sequences, more than 30% seen once. Sequenced sample: blood, either unsorted or a sorted T cell fraction (not recorded which). Every receptor here comes from a human donor who was either an allogeneic HSCT recipient or a stem cell or donor lymphocyte infusion donor (not recorded which). It is not recorded whose cells these are; they may come from a transplant donor. CDR3s include the opening cysteine and the closing phenylalanine or tryptophan. A D gene is named only where the DNA matches it firmly. Clone size is not always given. Where it is, it says once, few, many or a class for expanded clones.

CASSLPAGRMNTEAFF | TGCGCCAGCAGCTTGCCCGCTGGCAGAATGAACACTGAAGCTTTCTTT | TRBJ1-1 | 16 | - | - | TRBV5-1
CASSYSRGNSPLHF | TGTGCCAGCAGTTACTCCAGGGGCAATTCACCCCTCCACTTT | TRBJ1-6 | 14 | many | - | TRBV6-5
CASSIQRSPLHF | TGTGCCAGCAGCATTCAACGGTCACCCCTCCACTTT | TRBJ1-6 | 12 | - | - | TRBV28
CASRLGTHTYEQYF | TGTGCCAGCCGACTCGGGACTCATACCTACGAGCAGTACTTC | TRBJ2-7 | 14 | few | - | TRBV2
CSANRDRAYNEQFF | TGCAGTGCTAACCGGGACAGGGCCTACAATGAGCAGTTCTTC | TRBJ2-1 | 14 | - | TRBD1 | TRBV20-1
CASSSPSRIQPQHF | TGTGCCAGCAGTTCACCATCAAGAATTCAGCCCCAGCATTTT | TRBJ1-5 | 14 | many | - | TRBV28
CASGPTGNYGYTF | TGTGCTAGTGGTCCAACAGGCAACTATGGCTACACCTTC | TRBJ1-2 | 13 | once | - | TRBV12-5
CASSLGSSPQHF | TGTGCCAGCAGCTTAGGGTCGAGTCCCCAGCATTTT | TRBJ1-5 | 12 | - | - | TRBV7-2
CASSGPTDTQYF | TGTGCCAGCAGCGGGCCGACAGATACGCAGTATTTT | TRBJ2-3 | 12 | - | - | TRBV6-2/TRBV6-3
CASSLLPIGTGIAGELFF | TGTGCCAGCAGCTTACTGCCTATCGGGACAGGGATCGCCGGGGAGCTGTTTTTT | TRBJ2-2 | 18 | - | TRBD1 | TRBV11-1
CASKGVSYNEQFF | TGTGCCAGCAAAGGCGTATCCTACAATGAGCAGTTCTTC | TRBJ2-1 | 13 | - | - | TRBV12-3/TRBV12-4
CASSHILVMRTSGLYEQYF | TGCGCCAGCAGCCATATCCTGGTGATGCGGACTAGCGGGCTCTACGAGCAGTACTTC | TRBJ2-7 | 19 | - | TRBD2 | TRBV5-1
CASSSRRHEQFF | TGTGCCAGCAGTTCGAGGAGGCATGAGCAGTTCTTC | TRBJ2-1 | 12 | few | - | TRBV12-3/TRBV12-4
CASRGGREDNQPQHF | TGTGCCAGCAGGGGGGGGAGGGAAGACAATCAGCCCCAGCATTTT | TRBJ1-5 | 15 | few | - | TRBV6-2/TRBV6-3
CASSTSGMGSYNEQFF | TGTGCCAGCAGCACTAGCGGGATGGGCTCCTACAATGAGCAGTTCTTC | TRBJ2-1 | 16 | - | TRBD2 | TRBV6-2/TRBV6-3
CSARALYSNQPQHF | TGCAGTGCTAGAGCGCTTTATAGCAATCAGCCCCAGCATTTT | TRBJ1-5 | 14 | few | - | TRBV20-1